Following are 6 T cell receptor beta chains from one sample sequenced in a study of CD8+ T cells in alopecia areata. Investigators isolated RNA and reverse transcribed it into cDNA to act as the sequencing template. Profiled with immunoSEQ multiplex PCR; TCRdb holds only in-frame clones, not every one. The sample carries roughly 170,000 clones, about 60% recorded once. Treatment defined: oral pan-JAK inhibitor, 5-10 mg twice daily. The sample was CD8+ T cells sorted from blood, taken at week 24, from a patient treated with tofacitinib. These receptors originate from a human donor with alopecia areata.

This clone was picked up a small number of times. The chain has TRBV30 and TRBJ1-5, with 7 bases matching TRBD1. With 3 bases clipped from V and 4 bases from J, the junction kept 12 bases outside the gene matches. Germline V gene sequence: CDR1 GTSNPN, CDR2 SVGIG (reference sequence). This CDR3 is built from 16 residues. The CDR3 DNA is TGTGCCTGGAGACAGACGGGCAGGGGGGAAAATCAGCCCCAGCATTTT. Translated, it gives CAWRQTGRGENQPQHF.

The chain couples TRBV2 to TRBJ2-5; D may be TRBD1 (5 bases). Trimming shortened V by 2 bases and J by 1 base, and 11 bases separated the two germline ends. Germline CDR1 is SNHLY and CDR2 is FYNNEI. The CDR3 contains 15 residues. DNA for the CDR3: TGTGCCAGCAGTGAAACGACAGAATTCCAAGAGACCCAGTACTTC. This sequence encodes CASSETTEFQETQYF.

V and J are TRBV5-6 and TRBJ2-7; 7 bases align to TRBD1. The CDR3 sequence is 14 residues long. Germline V gene lookup returns CDR1 SGHDT and CDR2 YYEEEE. V shed 4 bases, J shed 2 bases, and the junction held 6 bases outside the gene matches. In DNA, the CDR3 is TGTGCCAGCAGCCCCGGGACAGACGCCTACGAGCAGTACTTC. Its translation is CASSPGTDAYEQYF.

The sample holds a few counts of this clone. This sequence joins TRBV21-1 and TRBJ1-6. TRBV21-1 is termed a pseudogene. This CDR3 is built from 12 residues. CDR3 residues: CASSKGGSPLHF. In nucleotides, the CDR3 is TGTGCCAGCAGCAAAGGGGGTTCACCCCTCCACTTT.

The gene calls are TRBV12-5 and TRBJ1-1; TRBD1 matches 7 bases. The CDR3 covers 13 residues. The V gene's germline CDR1 is LGHNT and CDR2 FRNRAP. V trimming: 5 bases; J trimming: 4 bases; junction bases outside the gene matches: 4. In DNA form, the CDR3 reads TGTGCTAGTGGTCCCCGGACAGGCACTGAAGCTTTCTTT. Protein product: CASGPRTGTEAFF.

This clone was found once. This rearrangement joins TRBV9 to TRBJ2-2; the match to TRBD1 covers 7 bases. Losses at the gene ends were 0 bases for V and 6 bases for J; bases not matched to a gene: 5. The CDR3 contains 15 residues. From germline, CDR1 is SGDLS and CDR2 YYNGEE. The CDR3 protein is CASSVVDQGAGELFF. CDR3 DNA: TGTGCCAGCAGCGTAGTGGACCAGGGGGCCGGGGAGCTGTTTTTT.